These 10 T cell receptor beta chains were sequenced from one sample in a study of T-cell memory formation after mild COVID-19. TCRdb itself ran the 5' RACE reads through MiXCR, one entry per CDR3 protein. Here the sample spans 190,000 or so distinct CDR3 sequences, about a fifth being singletons. The sequenced material came from PBMCs or a T cell subset sorted from them (not recorded which). Receptors originate from an adult woman who had mild COVID-19 (a few samples of this study predate the infection). Cell type and time point are not known.

A few counts support this clonotype. The chain couples TRBV9 to TRBJ1-1, with D tentatively TRBD1 (5 bases). The V gene's germline CDR1 is SGDLS and CDR2 YYNGEE. The CDR3 runs 14 residues. Trimming took off 0 bases at V and 2 bases at J, with 8 bases between the two ends. CDR3 amino acids: CASSVDGANTEAFF. Written as DNA, the CDR3 is TGTGCCAGCAGCGTAGATGGGGCCAACACTGAAGCTTTCTTT.

This clonotype was seen more than once but under ten times. The rearrangement uses TRBV4-1 and TRBJ2-7; D is possibly TRBD1 (6 bases). The V and J ends lost 0 bases and 7 bases respectively, with 13 bases between them. The CDR3 totals 14 residues. CDR1 is MGHRA, CDR2 YSYEKL, per germline. As DNA, the CDR3 is TGCGCCAGCAGCCAAGACACAGGGTGGAGGGAGCAGTACTTC. It is translated as CASSQDTGWREQYF.

This clonotype came up a few times. The rearrangement joins TRBV9 to TRBJ2-2, with unresolved D. V lost 0 bases and J lost 3, with 6 bases in between. CDR3 length equals 14 residues. Germline CDR1 is SGDLS and CDR2 is YYNGEE. The CDR3 loop is CASSVEVDTGELFF. In DNA form, the CDR3 reads TGTGCCAGCAGCGTAGAGGTAGACACCGGGGAGCTGTTTTTT.

The genes are TRBV7-3 and TRBJ1-1; D perhaps matches TRBD1 (5 bases). The germline V gene encodes CDR1 SGHTA and CDR2 FQGTGA. CDR3 length: 13 residues. The V gene lost 2 bases and the J gene lost 5 bases, with 9 bases spanning the gap. CDR3 sequence reads: CASSLQGFTEAFF. The CDR3 bases are TGTGCCAGCAGCTTACAGGGCTTTACTGAAGCTTTCTTT.

This clonotype was observed a few times. One end of the junction is discordant with germline, which a read error may explain. The genes are TRBV7-7 and TRBJ2-1; TRBD2 aligns across 8 bases. The germline V gene has CDR1 SSHAT and CDR2 FNYEAQ (reference sequence). The CDR3 length is 13 residues. The CDR3 DNA sequence: TGTGCTAGCAGCTTAAGCGGGAGAAATGAGCAGTTCTTC. It encodes CASSLSGRNEQFF.

A few counts support this clonotype. This sequence joins TRBV20-1 and TRBJ1-2, with 11 bases fitting TRBD1. Germline V lookup: CDR1 DFQATT, CDR2 SNEGSKA (reference sequence). This CDR3 contains 15 residues. The J segment lost 4 bases and the V segment lost 5 bases, leaving 9 bases of the junction unmatched. This chain's CDR3 is CSADPGQGVLYGYTF. CDR3 coding DNA: TGCAGTGCTGATCCGGGACAGGGGGTCCTCTATGGCTACACCTTC.

This sequence joins TRBV6-5 and TRBJ1-6, with 8 bases matching TRBD1. This CDR3 has 15 residues. V dropped 6 bases and J dropped 6; count of bases not matched to a gene: 7. Germline CDR1 MNHEY, CDR2 SVGAGI. The CDR3 DNA follows: TGTGCCAGCAGAACGGAGGGACAGGTTAATTCACCCCTCCACTTT. It codes for CASRTEGQVNSPLHF.

This clonotype was found a few times. The rearrangement uses TRBV7-9 and TRBJ2-3; D is uncertain. CDR1 SEHNR and CDR2 FQNEAQ come from the germline V gene (reference sequence). Trimming took 2 bases from V and 0 from J, leaving 9 bases between them. The CDR3 extends over 15 amino acids. DNA for the CDR3: TGTGCCAGCAGCTTATACGCCTCAAGCACAGATACGCAGTATTTT. Amino acids: CASSLYASSTDTQYF.

The V call is TRBV11-2, the J call TRBJ2-1; D is undetermined. Trimming cost V 4 bases and J 2 bases, with 12 bases left between them. CDR1 and CDR2 (germline): SGHAT, FQNNGV. The CDR3 runs 15 residues. In DNA form, the CDR3 reads TGTGCCAGCAGCTCTAACGGAGAGACCTACAATGAGCAGTTCTTC. This gives the protein CASSSNGETYNEQFF.

This chain uses TRBV7-8 with TRBJ2-7; D is uncertain. The CDR3 spans 12 residues. V was trimmed by 2 bases and J by 6 bases, leaving 8 bases between them. Germline assignment: CDR1 SGHVS and CDR2 FQNEAQ. The CDR3 protein is CASSLSVLEQYF. The CDR3 nucleotides read TGTGCCAGCAGCTTATCAGTTCTCGAGCAGTACTTC.